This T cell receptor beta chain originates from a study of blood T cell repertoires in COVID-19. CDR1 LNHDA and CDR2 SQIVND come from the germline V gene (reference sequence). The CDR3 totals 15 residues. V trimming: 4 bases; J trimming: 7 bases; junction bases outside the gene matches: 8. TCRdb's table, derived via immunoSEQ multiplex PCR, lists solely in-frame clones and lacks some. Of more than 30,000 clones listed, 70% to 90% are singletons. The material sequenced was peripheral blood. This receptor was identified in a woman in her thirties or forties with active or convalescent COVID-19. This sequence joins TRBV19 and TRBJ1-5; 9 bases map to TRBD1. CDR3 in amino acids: CASSTHRGLGQPQHF. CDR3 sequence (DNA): TGTGCCAGTAGTACCCACAGGGGGCTTGGGCAGCCCCAGCATTTT. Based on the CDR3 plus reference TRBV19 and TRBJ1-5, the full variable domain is DGGITQSPKYLFRKEGQNVTLSCEQNLNHDAMYWYRQDPGQGLRLIYYSQIVNDFQKGDIAEGYSVSREKKESFPLTVTSAQKNPTAFYLCASSTHRGLGQPQHFGDGTRLSIL.